A selection of T cell receptor beta chains follows, all from one sample in a study of CD8+ T cells in alopecia areata. Some clones are missing from TCRdb's copy, which holds only in-frame ones; the method was immunoSEQ multiplex PCR. The sample holds approximately 200,000 clones; approximately 56% are singletons and the top ten take about 3%. The sample consisted of CD4+ T cells sorted from blood, taken at week 4, from a patient treated with tofacitinib. These receptors originate from a human donor with alopecia areata. The CDR3 runs from the conserved cysteine through the conserved F or W.

cdr3_aa j_call v_call
CAIRQYEGVTGELFF TRBJ2-2 TRBV15
CASSQEPGGKLQETQYF TRBJ2-5 TRBV4-2
CAWRDGVGAGEKLFF TRBJ1-4 TRBV30
CASSQDTFGEQYF TRBJ2-7 TRBV14
CASSFRLYGYTF TRBJ1-2 TRBV6-6
CASNPYTDTQYF TRBJ2-3 TRBV2
CASSTGTGIFAEAFF TRBJ1-1 TRBV5-4
CASSFWDRPDNGYTF TRBJ1-2 TRBV5-1
CAWSVLSAYEQYF TRBJ2-7 TRBV30
CASSIKAGGGYNEQFF TRBJ2-1 TRBV19
CASSLTATRVGELFF TRBJ2-2 TRBV7-2
CASGRGPPYQETQYF TRBJ2-5 TRBV7-3
CASSQAPNGGLGGGYTF TRBJ1-2 TRBV4-1
CASSESWNQPQHF TRBJ1-5 TRBV2
CASSLDMSTDTQYF TRBJ2-3 TRBV7-2
CASSLDWEIGGYTF TRBJ1-2 TRBV11-2
CASSGGGLYSNQPQHF TRBJ1-5 TRBV6-6
CASSPVSGVNTEAFF TRBJ1-1 TRBV4-2
CASSRLGGGPSSESQFF TRBJ2-1 TRBV4-2
CASSGDDNEQFF TRBJ2-1 TRBV2
CARTQTGSCGYTF TRBJ1-2 TRBV23-1
CSVAGGQALWETQYF TRBJ2-5 TRBV29-1
CASRGGGEEQYF TRBJ2-7 TRBV28
CASSRWQSYEQYF TRBJ2-7 TRBV5-1
CSVKQGANSPLHF TRBJ1-6 TRBV29-1
CASSLVGGEETQYF TRBJ2-5 TRBV5-4
CASSPRTGLGETQYF TRBJ2-5 TRBV4-1
CASSLTGVDEQFF TRBJ2-1 TRBV7-8
CASSQETGQTEAFF TRBJ1-1 TRBV4-1
CASSLRLGTGNSPLHF TRBJ1-6 TRBV11-2
CSVGGLAYNEQFF TRBJ2-1 TRBV29-1
CASSPGQHSGNTIYF TRBJ1-3 TRBV5-1
CSVEGGLRVGTEAFF TRBJ1-1 TRBV29-1